One and the same sample provided the 21 T cell receptor beta chains below, sequenced in a study of OX40 agonist ivuxolimab in advanced cancers. Method: immunoSEQ multiplex PCR; TCRdb's copy keeps in-frame clones and lacks some. The profile shows about 58,000 clones, about 88% of them singletons. This material consisted of CD4+ or CD8+ T cells sorted from blood, taken in a trial of the OX40 agonist ivuxolimab. These TCRs come from an adult with an advanced solid tumor such as melanoma, head and neck, liver or kidney cancer.

The chain couples TRBV5-1 to TRBJ1-2, with a possible D match to TRBD1 (5 bases). Germline loops: CDR1 SGHRS, CDR2 YFSETQ. V was trimmed by 5 bases and J by 4 bases, leaving 18 bases between them. The CDR3 is 15 residues long. The CDR3 DNA follows: TGCGCCAGCAGGGCATTCGGGGGAGGCAGCTATGGCTACACCTTC. As protein: CASRAFGGGSYGYTF.

The rearrangement links TRBV11-2 to TRBJ2-7; TRBD1 or TRBD2 may be the D gene (5 bases each). This CDR3 comprises 14 residues. Looked up from germline, CDR1 is SGHAT and CDR2 is FQNNGV. Trimming removed 4 bases at V and 6 bases at J, with 16 bases between. CDR3 DNA: TGTGCCAGCAGCTGGGGACGTGAGGGTTCCGAGCAGTACGTC. Amino acid sequence: CASSWGREGSEQYV.

The chain carries TRBV7-9 and TRBJ2-1; D is unclear. V was clipped by 3 bases and J by 8 bases, with 5 bases between them. CDR1 is SEHNR and CDR2 is FQNEAQ in the germline V gene (reference sequence). The CDR3 has 11 residues. CDR3 amino acids: CASSFGHEQFF. CDR3 coding DNA: TGTGCCAGCAGCTTTGGTCATGAGCAGTTCTTC.

The chain is built from TRBV7-3 and TRBJ2-1; D remains ambiguous. This CDR3 comprises 13 residues. Between the trimmed V and J ends, which lost 5 bases and 0 bases, there was a span of 5 bases. Germline V gene lookup returns CDR1 SGHTA and CDR2 FQGTGA. Written as DNA, the CDR3 is TGTGCCAGCAGCCTTGACTCCTACAATGAGCAGTTCTTC. Its translation: CASSLDSYNEQFF.

By share of the sample, this clone is medium-sized (0.01 to 0.1%). J is TRBJ1-1 and V is TRBV28; a weak D match, TRBD1 (5 bases). Per germline, CDR1 MDHEN and CDR2 SYDVKM. The CDR3 is 14 amino acids. V lost 6 bases to trimming and J lost 3 bases, with 14 bases between them. CDR3 residues: CASSRGEGYTEAFF. The CDR3 DNA sequence: TGTGCCAGCAGCCGTGGGGAGGGGTACACTGAAGCTTTCTTT.

The chain combines TRBV7-6 with TRBJ2-1; tentative D call: TRBD1 (6 bases). The germline V gene has CDR1 SGHVS and CDR2 FNYEAQ. The CDR3 covers 15 residues. V was trimmed by 2 bases and J by 9 bases, leaving 17 bases between them. The CDR3 nucleotides read TGTGCCAGCAGCTTATTGACCGCAGGGGCAGGTGAGCAGTTCTTC. It translates to CASSLLTAGAGEQFF.

The V and J genes are TRBV5-1 and TRBJ2-7, with TRBD1 matching 8 bases. This CDR3 is 16 amino acids long. Germline CDR1 and CDR2: SGHRS and YFSETQ. J was trimmed by 6 bases and V by 2 bases; bases with no gene match: 13. The DNA for the CDR3 is TGCGCCAGCAGCTTAACCGGGACAGGCTCTTTCGGCGAGCAGTACGTC. It specifies CASSLTGTGSFGEQYV.

The V gene is TRBV11-2, the J gene TRBJ1-1; D remains ambiguous. CDR1 and CDR2 from the germline V gene are SGHAT and FQNNGV. There are 14 residues in the CDR3. Deletions cut 2 bases from V and 7 bases from J, with 14 bases between. In nucleotides, the CDR3 is TGTGCCAGCAGCTTATTAGTCCTGGGGAGTGAAGCTTTCTTT. As protein: CASSLLVLGSEAFF.

The V gene is TRBV7-6, the J gene TRBJ2-2, with D perhaps matching TRBD2 (6 bases). The CDR3 covers 17 residues. Germline assignment: CDR1 SGHVS and CDR2 FNYEAQ. Trimming cost V 4 bases and J 8 bases, with 23 bases left between them. CDR3: CASSYLSGMAGSGELFF. CDR3 coding DNA: TGTGCCAGCAGCTACCTCTCCGGGATGGCGGGGAGTGGGGAGCTGTTTTTT.

The table lists this clone with a few counts. The chain employs TRBV4-3 and TRBJ2-3; weak D call: TRBD2 (6 bases). Germline loops: CDR1 LGHNA, CDR2 YSLEER. CDR3 length equals 16 residues. V gave up 2 bases and J gave up 6 bases, with 18 bases separating them. CDR3 in DNA: TGCGCCAGCAGCCAATCGGCCGGGACTGCCGGGGATACGCAGTATTTT. Protein product: CASSQSAGTAGDTQYF.

The rearrangement uses TRBV7-2 and TRBJ2-1; the D is unclear. The V gene lost 3 bases and the J gene lost 3 bases, with 3 bases spanning the gap. This CDR3 has 12 residues. Per germline, CDR1 SGHTA and CDR2 FQGNSA. The CDR3 bases are TGTGCCAGCAGCTTCCACTACAATGAGCAGTTCTTC. Protein: CASSFHYNEQFF.

The chain uses TRBV7-2 and TRBJ1-5; tentative D call: TRBD1 (5 bases). This CDR3 is 14 amino acids long. Per the germline V gene, CDR1 is SGHTA and CDR2 is FQGNSA. The ends were cut back, 2 bases at V and 6 bases at J, with 11 bases in the middle. The CDR3 coding sequence is TGTGCCAGCAGCTTAATAAGGGGAGCTCAGCCCCAGCATTTT. Amino acid sequence: CASSLIRGAQPQHF.

V is TRBV2 and J is TRBJ2-7, with TRBD2 matching over 9 bases. CDR1 SNHLY and CDR2 FYNNEI come from the germline V gene. Trimming took 0 bases from V and 2 from J; bases not matched to a gene: 2. The CDR3 extends over 15 amino acids. The CDR3 bases are TGTGCCAGCAGTGAAGCGCGGGGGGGGGCCTACGAGCAGTACGTC. This sequence encodes CASSEARGGAYEQYV.

The chain employs TRBV6-5 and TRBJ2-3; D unresolved. There are 11 residues in the CDR3. Germline CDR1 and CDR2: MNHEY and SVGAGI. With 7 bases removed from V and 2 bases from J, the gap between germline ends came to 4 bases. The CDR3 is CASTYTDTQYF. The CDR3 coding sequence is TGTGCCAGCACCTACACAGATACGCAGTATTTT.

The V and J genes are TRBV30 and TRBJ1-2; no firm D call. The CDR3 runs to 14 residues. From germline, CDR1 is GTSNPN and CDR2 SVGIG (reference sequence). V gave up 2 bases and J gave up 6 bases, with 16 bases separating them. The CDR3 nucleotides are TGTGCCTGGAGTATGTGGGGTGAAGGGAATGGCTACACCTTC. Protein product: CAWSMWGEGNGYTF.

The gene calls are TRBV6-5 and TRBJ1-2; D possibly corresponds to TRBD1 (6 bases). Germline CDR1 is MNHEY and CDR2 is SVGAGI. The CDR3 runs 13 residues. V lost 0 bases and J 4 bases, leaving 6 bases between the germline ends. CDR3 bases: TGTGCCAGCAGTTACTCGGACAGCTATGGCTACACCTTC. Protein sequence: CASSYSDSYGYTF.

J is TRBJ1-4 and V is TRBV6-6; 7 nucleotides line up with TRBD1. The ends lost 5 bases at V and 6 bases at J; junction bases unmatched: 12. CDR3 size: 16 residues. CDR1 and CDR2 (germline): MNHNY, SVGAGI (reference sequence). CDR3 nucleotides: TGTGCCAGCAGTCGTTACACAGGGGTGATGGATGAAAAACTGTTTTTT. This encodes CASSRYTGVMDEKLFF.

V gene TRBV10-3 combines with J gene TRBJ1-5; no definite D call. V was pared by 3 bases and J by 1 base, with 7 bases between. The CDR3 spans 14 residues. Germline V gene lookup returns CDR1 ENHRY and CDR2 SYGVKD. The CDR3 sequence: CAISDVGSNQPQHF. For the CDR3, the DNA is TGTGCCATCAGTGACGTAGGGAGCAATCAGCCCCAGCATTTT.

This clone was found once. This chain connects TRBV28 to TRBJ1-5; TRBD1 agrees at 10 bases. Trimming cost V 7 bases and J 5 bases; bases outside gene matches: 8. CDR1 MDHEN and CDR2 SYDVKM come from the germline V gene. This CDR3 is 15 amino acids long. CDR3 residues: CASTFGGTGDQPQHF. As DNA, the CDR3 is TGTGCCAGCACCTTCGGAGGGACAGGGGATCAGCCCCAGCATTTT.

The chain is built from TRBV11-3 and TRBJ2-7; D remains unclear. The CDR3 totals 12 residues. Germline assignment: CDR1 SGHNT and CDR2 YENEEA. V gave up 5 bases and J gave up 0 bases, with 5 bases separating them. CDR3 amino acids: CASSPLSYEQYF. CDR3 DNA sequence: TGTGCCAGCAGCCCCCTCTCCTACGAGCAGTACTTC. Drawing the rest from reference TRBV11-3 and TRBJ2-7, the complete variable domain is EAGVVQSPRYKIIEKKQPVAFWCNPISGHNTLYWYLQNLGQGPELLIRYENEEAVDDSQLPKDRFSAERLKGVDSTLKIQPAELGDSAVYLCASSPLSYEQYFGPGTRLTVT.

V gene TRBV4-3 combines with J gene TRBJ1-1; no reliable D call. The CDR3 runs to 13 residues. The germline V gene encodes CDR1 LGHNA and CDR2 YSLEER. Trimming removed 3 bases from V and 1 base from J, with 6 bases in between. In nucleotides, the CDR3 is TGCGCCAGCAGCCATAGCTCGAACACTGAAGCTTTCTTT. The encoded protein is CASSHSSNTEAFF.